Following are 21 T cell receptor beta chains from one sample sequenced in a study of prognosis after radiotherapy for stage I lung cancer. By two-round multiplex PCR, the TCR beta CDR3 was amplified from genomic DNA. Primers (each specific to one TRBV or TRBJ gene) were used in first-round PCR. Each CDR3 protein is one row after TCRdb ran MiXCR on the multiplex PCR reads. The data contain about 26,000 distinct CDR3 sequences, approximately 31% of them singletons. Source: PBMCs, taken before or after stereotactic body radiation therapy (not recorded which). These receptors were taken from a donor over 45 with non-small cell lung cancer.

This rearrangement joins TRBV7-2 to TRBJ1-3, with a tentative D call TRBD1 (5 bases). The CDR3 has 15 amino acids. The ends were cut back, 7 bases at V and 0 bases at J, with 13 bases in the middle. Germline V gene data show CDR1 as SGHTA and CDR2 as FQGNSA. The chain's CDR3 is CASTQAGTSGNTIYF. The CDR3, as DNA: TGTGCCAGCACCCAGGCGGGGACCTCTGGAAACACCATATATTTT.

This clonotype was found a few times. The V call is TRBV10-1, the J call TRBJ2-7; maybe TRBD2 (6 bases). CDR3 size: 12 residues. Germline CDR1 is WNHNN and CDR2 is SYGVQD (reference sequence). With 8 bases removed from V and 4 bases from J, the gap between germline ends came to 12 bases. DNA for the CDR3: TGCGCCAGCGGTCCAAGCGGGTACGAGCAGTACTTC. It encodes CASGPSGYEQYF.

This clonotype was observed many times. A junction end diverges from the germline sequence, so it may reflect a read error. The V and J genes are TRBV28 and TRBJ1-5, with TRBD1 as a possible D gene (5 bases). The germline V gene encodes CDR1 MDHEN and CDR2 SYDVKM. The CDR3 has 14 residues. The CDR3 DNA reads TGTGCCAGCAGTTTTCCCGGGGGGAATCAGCTCCAGCATTTT. It yields the protein CASSFPGGNQLQHF.

This clonotype was counted only a few times. Just one base apart from a much larger clone, this may be a read error. The chain is built from TRBV6-2 or TRBV6-3 and TRBJ2-7; TRBD2 agrees at 8 bases. The germline CDR1 and CDR2 sequences are MNHEY and SVGEGT. The junction had 8 bases not matched to a gene; V was cut back by 8 bases and J by 5 bases. The CDR3 has 13 residues. CDR3 sequence: CASASGGRNEQYF. CDR3 bases: TGTGCCAGCGCGAGCGGGGGCCGGAACGAGCAGTACTTC.

This clonotype was observed many times. CDR3 loop: CASSSGTSGRARYEQYF. The CDR3 nucleotides are TGTGCCAGCAGTTCTGGGACTAGCGGGAGGGCCCGGTACGAGCAGTACTTC. The chain combines TRBV28 with TRBJ2-7, with TRBD2 identical over 16 bases. V lost 4 bases, J lost 4 bases, and 7 bases stayed unmatched. The CDR3 has 17 residues. Germline CDR1 and CDR2: MDHEN and SYDVKM. Supplemented by reference TRBV28 and TRBJ2-7, the full variable domain reads DVKVTQSSRYLVKRTGEKVFLECVQDMDHENMFWYRQDPGLGLRLIYFSYDVKMKEKGDIPEGYSVSREKKERFSLILESASTNQTSMYLCASSSGTSGRARYEQYFGPGTRLTVT.

This clonotype came up many times. The gene calls are TRBV30 and TRBJ2-5; D might be TRBD2 (6 bases). V was shortened by 3 bases and J by 4 bases, with 12 bases between the two germline ends. The CDR3 sequence is 13 residues long. CDR1 is GTSNPN, CDR2 SVGIG, per germline (reference sequence). CDR3 nucleotide sequence: TGTGCCTGGAGACGCGGGATAGGAGAGACCCAGTACTTC. This gives the protein CAWRRGIGETQYF.

For this clonotype: The junction differs from germline at one of its ends, possibly a read error. The V and J genes are TRBV20-1 and TRBJ2-1, with D perhaps TRBD2 (6 bases). Per germline, CDR1 DFQATT and CDR2 SNEGSKA (reference sequence). The CDR3 sequence is 15 residues long. In nucleotides, the CDR3 is TGCAGTGCTAGATGGAGGGAGCTCCCATACAGTGAGCAGTTCTTC. It is translated as CSARWRELPYSEQFF.

The J gene is TRBJ2-7, the V gene TRBV7-6; TRBD2 agrees at 7 bases. The CDR3 contains 15 residues. The J segment lost 3 bases and the V segment lost 5 bases, leaving 10 bases of the junction unmatched. Germline-derived CDR1 and CDR2 are SGHVS and FNYEAQ. CDR3 in DNA: TGTGCCAGCAGCCTCGCCTCTAGCGGAGACTACGAGCAGTACTTC. This encodes CASSLASSGDYEQYF.

On this clonotype itself: A read error may be the cause here, since a much bigger clone is one base away. CDR3 nucleotides: TGCAGTGCTAGGGTGGCGGGAGGGCCGGGCGAGCAGTACTTC. Translation gives CSARVAGGPGEQYF. This chain links TRBV20-1 with TRBJ2-7, with TRBD2 matching over 9 bases. The CDR3 runs to 14 residues. Germline V CDR1 and CDR2: DFQATT, SNEGSKA (reference sequence). V was pared by 3 bases and J by 6 bases, with 9 bases of the junction left unmatched.

This clonotype was seen many times. This chain connects TRBV12-3 or TRBV12-4 to TRBJ2-2, with D uncertain. The CDR3 has 15 residues. Trimming stripped 10 bases from V and 4 bases from J, with 19 bases between. CDR3 DNA: TGTGCCATCCGACCCCAGCGCCTGGGCACCGGGGAGCTGTTTTTT. Its translation: CAIRPQRLGTGELFF.

This clonotype came up many times. The chain employs TRBV19 and TRBJ1-3; 8 bases agree with TRBD1. The J segment lost 0 bases and the V segment lost 5 bases, leaving 3 bases of the junction unmatched. The CDR3 loop spans 15 amino acids. Germline V gene lookup returns CDR1 LNHDA and CDR2 SQIVND (reference sequence). CDR3 amino acids: CASSLDRASGNTIYF. DNA for the CDR3: TGTGCCAGTAGTTTGGACAGGGCCTCTGGAAACACCATATATTTT.

This clonotype has ten or more counts. The chain joins TRBV7-8 to TRBJ1-3; 10 bases match TRBD1. J gave up 4 bases and V 5 bases, and 8 bases lay outside the gene matches. Looked up from germline, CDR1 is SGHVS and CDR2 is FQNEAQ. This CDR3 spans 16 amino acids. The CDR3 DNA is TGTGCCAGCAGCCCCATGACAGGGGGCGTAGGAAACACCATATATTTT. It yields the protein CASSPMTGGVGNTIYF. Together with reference TRBV7-8 and TRBJ1-3, the CDR3 gives the full variable domain: GAGVSQSPRYKVAKRGQDVALRCDPISGHVSLFWYQQALGQGPEFLTYFQNEAQLDKSGLPSDRFFAERPEGSVSTLKIQRTQQEDSAVYLCASSPMTGGVGNTIYFGEGSWLTVV.

A note on this clonotype: This may arise from a read error, as a much more abundant clone is one base away. The V call is TRBV3-1, the J call TRBJ2-1, with D possibly being TRBD2 (5 bases). The CDR3 loop spans 21 amino acids. Germline V lookup: CDR1 LGHDT, CDR2 YNNKEL (reference sequence). CDR3 sequence reads: CASNQERRSGTRRNSYNEQFF. CDR3 in DNA: TGTGCCAGCAACCAAGAGAGAAGAAGCGGAACCCGACGCAACTCCTACAATGAGCAGTTCTTC.

Concerning this clonotype: A much larger clone differs by one base, so this may be a read error. The gene calls are TRBV28 and TRBJ2-7; weak D call: TRBD2 (5 bases). Germline lookup yields CDR1 MDHEN and CDR2 SYDVKM. The CDR3 is 15 amino acids. Trimming took off 3 bases at V and 4 bases at J, with 16 bases between the two ends. The CDR3 DNA reads TGTGCCAGCAGTTTTCGAGTTAGCGTGCCTTACGAGCAGTACTTC. It yields the protein CASSFRVSVPYEQYF.

This clonotype was observed many times. This sequence may be a read error, since a much larger clone differs from it by one base. This rearrangement joins TRBV19 to TRBJ2-5; tentative D call: TRBD2 (5 bases). Trimming took 6 bases from V and 5 from J, leaving 16 bases between them. The CDR3 has 14 residues. CDR1 is LNHDA and CDR2 is SQIVND in the germline V gene (reference sequence). The chain's CDR3 is CASRAALRPETQYF. The CDR3 nucleotides read TGTGCCAGTAGAGCGGCCCTTAGACCGGAGACCCAGTACTTC.

This clonotype was recorded many times. The chain has TRBV11-2 and TRBJ2-3; D possibly uses TRBD1 or TRBD2 (6 bases each). The CDR3 contains 13 residues. Trimming cost V 1 base and J 14 bases, with 16 bases left between them. Germline lookup yields CDR1 SGHAT and CDR2 FQNNGV. The chain's CDR3 is CASSLGGAGRAYF. As DNA, the CDR3 is TGTGCCAGCAGCTTAGGGGGGGCGGGCCGGGCGTATTTT.

In this sample, this clonotype turned up many times. DNA of the CDR3: TGTGCCAGCTCCGAGGGGGGCGACGGCTACACCTTC. Translating gives CASSEGGDGYTF. The chain has TRBV28 and TRBJ1-2; D is perhaps TRBD1 (6 bases). The CDR3 covers 12 residues. The V and J ends lost 8 bases and 8 bases respectively, with 15 bases between them. CDR1 and CDR2 from the germline V gene are MDHEN and SYDVKM.

The rearrangement joins TRBV7-9 to TRBJ1-6, with D tentatively TRBD1 (5 bases). The CDR3 runs to 15 residues. V was clipped by 5 bases and J by 17 bases, with 25 bases between them. Germline CDR1 is SEHNR and CDR2 is FQNEAQ (reference sequence). CDR3 region: CASSPTAGGNSPIHF. The CDR3 region has the DNA TGTGCCAGCAGCCCCACAGCCGGGGGTAATTCACCTATCCACTTT.

This clonotype was counted at least ten times. The J gene is TRBJ1-3, the V gene TRBV25-1; D is undetermined. The CDR3 is 16 residues long. The V end was cut by 1 base, the J end by 1 base, with 11 bases between. Germline V gene sequence: CDR1 MGHDK, CDR2 SYGVNS. The CDR3 loop is CASSESVGISGNTIYF. CDR3 nucleotides: TGTGCCAGCAGTGAATCGGTAGGCATTTCTGGAAACACCATATATTTT.

This clonotype has a count of ten or more. This chain uses TRBV5-1 with TRBJ1-1; D gene uncertain. Germline loops: CDR1 SGHRS, CDR2 YFSETQ. With 4 bases removed from V and 1 base from J, the gap between germline ends came to 8 bases. CDR3 length: 13 residues. The CDR3 DNA is TGCGCCAGCAGCATAACCGGGAACACTGAAGCTTTCTTT. Its translation: CASSITGNTEAFF.

The V call is TRBV7-2, the J call TRBJ1-1, with D hard to call. The length of the CDR3 is 13 residues. Trimming cost V 1 base and J 5 bases, with 8 bases left between them. Per the germline V gene, CDR1 is SGHTA and CDR2 is FQGNSA. The CDR3 is CASSLDSGTEAFF. Written as DNA, the CDR3 is TGTGCCAGCAGCTTAGATTCGGGGACTGAAGCTTTCTTT.